This T cell receptor beta chain originates from a study of blood T cell repertoires in COVID-19. Study-level background: Sources were T cells, B-cell-depleted T cells, or PBMCs; the material itself was cDNA or gDNA.

As processed by the authors: Reference gene primer amplification in the assay estimated nucleated cell counts. Method: immunoSEQ multiplex PCR; TCRdb's copy keeps in-frame clones and lacks some. That table gives V, J and clone size, and the DNA gave D and trimming. Of 9,500 to 12,000 clones detected, around 90% appear once; the ten largest clones hold 10% to 11%. This sequence was found in a human donor in a cohort sampled during active COVID-19. The source material was peripheral blood.

Here the CDR3 DNA reads TGTGCCAGCTCAACTGGACAGAACACTGAAGCTTTCTTT. This translates into CASSTGQNTEAFF. The rearrangement links TRBV18 to TRBJ1-1, with D maybe TRBD1 (5 bases). Germline lookup yields CDR1 KGHSH and CDR2 LQKENI. The CDR3 contains 13 residues. Trimming stripped 5 bases from V and 1 base from J, with 8 bases between.